This T cell receptor beta chain was sequenced in a study of identical twins (dated by TCRdb to 2016 to 2017). Concerning the study at large: To test whether fetal clonotypes persist, this study deep-sequenced TCR alpha and beta repertoires from monozygotic twins, from unrelated adults of various ages, and from cord blood. To rule out contamination, replicate twin experiments were performed at different times with different library preparation protocols. On the study overall, not on this receptor specifically: Recombination models systematically underestimated out-of-frame TCR alpha sharing in monozygotic twins but agreed with sharing between unrelated individuals. Compared with coincidental sharing between unrelated individuals, out-of-frame TCR alpha sequences shared between twins had an excess of sequences with low generation probability. Abundant cord blood beta clonotypes carried fewer insertions; young adult naive repertoires showed a weaker similar trend, while memory repertoires showed none. Because the same donors could not be followed over many years, conclusions were based on cross-sectional statistical analysis. Invariant T cells such as MAIT and iNKT could partly confound zero-insertion analyses, although diverse VJ usage argued against such confounding for most clonotypes. The excess sharing between twins in beta out-of-frame sequences was weaker because fewer shared sequences reduced the signal-to-noise ratio.

The library was obtained by 5' RACE. Sequencing was carried out with an Illumina HiSeq 2000. A universal primer binding site was introduced by template switching, and a unique molecular identifier was present in the final cDNA, enabling accurate counting of TCR cDNA molecules. Specific primers in the conserved constant-segment region were used to synthesize first-strand cDNA for the TCR alpha and beta chains. Each cDNA library was double barcoded, with a SMART-Mk sample barcode plus Illumina barcodes, to control for contamination. TruSeq adapter sequences along with Illumina sample barcodes were introduced in two successive PCR steps. The Illumina HiSeq platform was used with custom primers to sequence TCR alpha and beta cDNA libraries. The original pipeline was this. MiGEC was used to process raw reads and extract unique molecular identifiers, and MiXCR was used to find CDR3 positions. Recombination models were inferred per individual with the repgenHMM and IGoR tools using an EM algorithm. The tcR package in R was used for shared clonotype analysis, with sharing normalized by the product of cloneset sizes. To study raw recombination without the effects of thymic and clonal selection, out-of-frame nonproductive sequences were analyzed. TCRdb reprocessing: public reads trimmed at Q25 with fastp, clones called with MiXCR, in-frame beta chains kept. Every distinct CDR3 protein forms one entry, paired with its most common genes and DNA. The V and J calls were not made by the authors but by TCRdb's processing. The sample table holds 500,000 to 550,000 distinct CDR3 sequences, of which 22% were seen once. Of the sample, around 0.9% falls within the top ten clones.

All donors were healthy Caucasians. The twin cohort comprised three pairs of female monozygotic twins, all aged roughly 18 to 30 years. Positive isolation kits from Invitrogen were used to isolate CD4+ and CD8+ T cell populations. This clonotype was observed a few times. Its antigen is unknown. Per-nucleotide qualities are absent, and no much larger clonotype sits a single base away. From a lookup of the germline V gene, CDR1 and CDR2 are MNHEY and SVGAGI. V is clipped by 5 bases and J by 7 bases, and the sequence between their germline boundaries is 8 bases long. Including cysteine and phenylalanine, the CDR3 has 12 amino acids. The CDR3 DNA has 36 bases and is translated from base 1. The same data also went into a second study, on T cells expressing NK-cell markers. According to the second study: In sorted CD3+CD56+NKG2C+, CD3+CD56+NKG2C- and CD3+CD56-NKG2C+ T-cell subsets from several donors, TCR beta-chain repertoires were profiled. Among the eight sequenced donors, seven were HCMV-seropositive and one was HCMV-seronegative. In several experiments an anti-gammadeltaTCR antibody was added to restrict sorting to alphabetaTCR-expressing T cells. In roughly 6 donors, the dominant CD3+CD56+NKG2C+ clonotypes were found to rank among the top 10 CD8+ clonotypes and to make up 1.0-7.0% of CD8+ T cells. Those dominant clonotypes were again the most abundant among CD3+CD56-NKG2C+ cells in several donors, at roughly 28.3-65%. It remained unclear whether the expanded NKG2C-expressing T cell clones were specific for HCMV antigens. The eight sequenced donors were randomly selected healthy volunteers, three men and five women. A commercial ELISA kit detecting HCMV-specific IgG in serum was used to determine HCMV serostatus. MIGEC handled demultiplexing of the reads and grouping by UMI, while MiTCR was used to assemble and quantify clonotypes. Only TCR cDNA sequences supported by at least two reads were kept to exclude erroneous sequences. The tcR package was used for downstream repertoire analysis, and clonotypes were matched across fractions by CDR3 nucleotide sequence plus V segment. Antigen specificity was annotated against VDJdb with VDJmatch, allowing one amino acid substitution in CDR3.

The chain is made from TRBV6-5 and TRBJ2-2; no confident D gene assignment can be made. This TCR came from a woman younger than 35 in good health. Sequencing used CD4+ T cells sorted from blood. CDR3 protein: CASSPPIGELFF. The nucleotides read TGTGCCAGCAGTCCCCCAATCGGGGAGCTGTTTTTT.